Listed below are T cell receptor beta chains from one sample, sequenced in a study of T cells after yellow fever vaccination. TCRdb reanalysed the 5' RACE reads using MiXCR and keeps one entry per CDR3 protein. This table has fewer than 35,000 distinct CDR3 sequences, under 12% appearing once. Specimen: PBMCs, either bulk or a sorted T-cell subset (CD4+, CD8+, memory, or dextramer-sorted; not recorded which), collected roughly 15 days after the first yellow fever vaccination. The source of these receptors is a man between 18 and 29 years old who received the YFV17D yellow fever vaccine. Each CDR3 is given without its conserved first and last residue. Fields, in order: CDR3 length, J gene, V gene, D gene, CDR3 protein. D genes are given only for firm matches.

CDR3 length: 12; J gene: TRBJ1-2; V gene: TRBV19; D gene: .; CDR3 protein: ASSAEIYGYGYT
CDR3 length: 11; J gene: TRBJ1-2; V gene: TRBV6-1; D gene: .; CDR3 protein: ASSPWADYGYT
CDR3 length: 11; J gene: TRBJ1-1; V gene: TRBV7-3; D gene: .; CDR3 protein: ASSLFKDTEAF
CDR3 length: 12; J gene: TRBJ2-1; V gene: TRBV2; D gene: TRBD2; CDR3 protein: ASTGGGAGNEQF
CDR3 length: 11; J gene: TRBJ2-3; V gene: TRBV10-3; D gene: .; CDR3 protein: ATHPDFTDTQY
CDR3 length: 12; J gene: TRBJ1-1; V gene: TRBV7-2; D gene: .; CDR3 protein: ASSWDGRYTEAF
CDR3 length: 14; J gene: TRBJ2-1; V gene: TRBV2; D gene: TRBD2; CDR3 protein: ASSAIGLAAYNEQF
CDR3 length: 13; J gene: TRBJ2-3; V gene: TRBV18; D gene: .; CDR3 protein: ASSPRGTASDTQY
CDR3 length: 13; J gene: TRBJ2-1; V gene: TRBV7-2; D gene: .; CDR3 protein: ASSLNGPGQDEQF
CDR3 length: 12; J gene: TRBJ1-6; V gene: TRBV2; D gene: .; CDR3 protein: ASRPGSIDSPLH
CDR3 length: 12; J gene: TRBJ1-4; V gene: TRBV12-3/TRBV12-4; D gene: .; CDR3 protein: ASSLSGADEKLF
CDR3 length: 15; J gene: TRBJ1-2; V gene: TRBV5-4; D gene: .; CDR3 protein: ASSLPLAGQRENGYT
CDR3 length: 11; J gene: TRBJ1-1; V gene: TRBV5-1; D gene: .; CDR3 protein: ASSRMCVTEAF
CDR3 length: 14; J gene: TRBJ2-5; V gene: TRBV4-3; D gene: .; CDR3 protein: ASSQEARVREETQY
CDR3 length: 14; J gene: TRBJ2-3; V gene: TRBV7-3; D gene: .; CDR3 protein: ASSLMPRVGADTQY
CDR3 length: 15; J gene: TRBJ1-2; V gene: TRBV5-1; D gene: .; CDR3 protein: ASSVGRDITTGYGYT
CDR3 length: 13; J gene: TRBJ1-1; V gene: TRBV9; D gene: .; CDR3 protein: ASRKIGGVNTEAF
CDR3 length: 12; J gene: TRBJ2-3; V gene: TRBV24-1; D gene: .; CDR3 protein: ATSGGEHTDTQY
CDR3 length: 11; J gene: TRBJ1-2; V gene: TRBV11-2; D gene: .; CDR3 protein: ASSHGRVEGYT
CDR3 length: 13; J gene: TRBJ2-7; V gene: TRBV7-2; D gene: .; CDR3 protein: ASSLGPILGPEQY
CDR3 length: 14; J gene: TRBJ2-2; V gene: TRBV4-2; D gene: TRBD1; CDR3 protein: ASSQEAQGYTGELF
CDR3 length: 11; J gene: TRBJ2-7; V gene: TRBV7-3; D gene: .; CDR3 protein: ASSPGTYYEQY
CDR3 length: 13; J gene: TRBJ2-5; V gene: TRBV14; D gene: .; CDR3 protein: ASSQGSGMGETQY
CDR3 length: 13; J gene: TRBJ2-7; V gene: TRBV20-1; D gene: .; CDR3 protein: SARPGLLSSYEQY
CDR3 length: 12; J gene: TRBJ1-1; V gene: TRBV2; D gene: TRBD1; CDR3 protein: ASSLTGGSSEAF
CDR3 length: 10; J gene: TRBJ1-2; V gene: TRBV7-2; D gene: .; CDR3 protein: ASSQDLYGYT
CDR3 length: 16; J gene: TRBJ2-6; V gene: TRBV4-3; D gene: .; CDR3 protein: ASSQSDRGTSGANVLT
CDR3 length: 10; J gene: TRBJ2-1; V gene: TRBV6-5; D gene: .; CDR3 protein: ASSYGGRGEF
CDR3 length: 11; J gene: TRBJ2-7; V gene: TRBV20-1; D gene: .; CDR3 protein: SARKGGGYEQY
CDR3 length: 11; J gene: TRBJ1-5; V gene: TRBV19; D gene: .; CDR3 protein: ASSVFSNQPQH
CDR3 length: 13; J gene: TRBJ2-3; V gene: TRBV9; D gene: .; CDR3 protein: ASSENYRSTDTQY
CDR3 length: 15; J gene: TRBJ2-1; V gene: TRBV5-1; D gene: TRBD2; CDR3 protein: ASSPSSGGTSYNEQF
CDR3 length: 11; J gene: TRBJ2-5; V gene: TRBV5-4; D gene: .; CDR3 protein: ASSLVGQETQY
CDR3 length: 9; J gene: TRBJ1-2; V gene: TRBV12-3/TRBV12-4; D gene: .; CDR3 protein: ASSLWPGYT
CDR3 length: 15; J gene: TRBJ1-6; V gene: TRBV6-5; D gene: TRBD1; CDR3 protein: ASSSPSLTGQRSPLH